This record covers a single TCR beta chain. Per the authors' pipeline: Estimates of nucleated cell counts were drawn from the amplification of reference gene primers. Sequencing was performed with immunoSEQ multiplex PCR; in TCRdb, only in-frame clones are kept and a portion is missing. V, J and clone size are taken as reported in that table, and D and trimming were inferred from the DNA itself. The data contain 200,000 to 250,000 clones, around 80% of them singletons. The data are from a study of blood T cell repertoires in COVID-19. The overall study: Samples came from the United States, Italy and Spain, spanning acute and convalescent COVID-19. Sample material is recorded as cDNA or gDNA derived from T cells, B-cell-depleted T cells, or PBMCs.

V dropped 4 bases and J dropped 4; count of bases not matched to a gene: 4. Germline CDR1 reads SGHTA; CDR2 reads FQGNSA. This CDR3 has 15 amino acids. The sample was peripheral blood. The chain links TRBV7-2 to TRBJ2-1, with TRBD1 identical over 10 bases. The source is a woman aged 70-85 years with acute or convalescent COVID-19. CDR3 region: CASSSRTGGYNEQFF. CDR3 nucleotides: TGTGCCAGCAGCTCCCGGACAGGGGGATACAATGAGCAGTTCTTC.